The rows below give T cell receptor beta chains drawn from one sample of a study of T cell responses to AZD1222 COVID-19 vaccine. This table comes from immunoSEQ multiplex PCR, and its TCRdb copy is limited to in-frame clones, with some not included. The sample yields about 140,000 clones, roughly 90% seen once. Sample: peripheral blood, taken on day 0 of AZD1222 vaccination. These receptors were obtained from an adult in good health. Both conserved end residues are part of each CDR3. D genes are given only for firm matches. Size values are once, few and many counts, or a class for expanded clones, and some rows have none.

cdr3_aa	cdr3_nt	v_call	j_call	clone_size	d_call
CASSVGDSGVYSYEQYF	TGTGCCAGCAGCGTAGGGGATAGCGGGGTATACTCCTACGAGCAGTACTTC	TRBV9	TRBJ2-7	.	TRBD2
CASSQDGRETQYF	TGCGCCAGCAGCCAAGATGGGAGGGAGACCCAGTACTTC	TRBV4-1	TRBJ2-5	.	.
CASSLGDANRGNQPQHF	TGTGCCAGCAGCTTGGGTGACGCGAATCGGGGCAATCAGCCCCAGCATTTT	TRBV5-5	TRBJ1-5	.	.
CASSQRLADYYEQYF	TGCGCCAGCAGCCAACGTCTAGCGGACTACTACGAGCAGTACTTC	TRBV4-1	TRBJ2-7	once	TRBD2
CASSQARGVFETQYF	TGTGCCAGCAGCCAAGCCCGAGGGGTGTTCGAGACCCAGTACTTC	TRBV14	TRBJ2-5	.	.
CASSRSSGTLHF	TGTGCCAGCAGCAGGAGTAGCGGTACCCTCCACTTT	TRBV7-9	TRBJ1-6	.	.
CASSTRTGKQPQHF	TGTGCCAGCAGTACGCGGACAGGGAAACAGCCCCAGCATTTT	TRBV6-5	TRBJ1-5	.	TRBD1
CASSPEGLRAFF	TGTGCCAGCAGCCCCGAGGGACTTAGGGCTTTCTTT	TRBV3-1/TRBV3-2	TRBJ1-1	once	.
CASSIVAGGNEQFF	TGTGCCAGTAGTATAGTAGCGGGGGGGAATGAGCAGTTCTTC	TRBV19	TRBJ2-1	.	TRBD2
CASSLGWDSNQPQHF	TGTGCCAGCAGCCTTGGTTGGGATAGCAATCAGCCCCAGCATTTT	TRBV5-5	TRBJ1-5	.	.
CASSTRSGQGITDTQYF	TGTGCCAGTAGTACACGATCGGGACAGGGAATCACAGATACGCAGTATTTT	TRBV19	TRBJ2-3	.	TRBD1
CASSIPGIDGYTF	TGTGCCAGTAGTATTCCAGGGATTGATGGCTACACCTTC	TRBV19	TRBJ1-2	.	.
CASSPQGLGETQYF	TGTGCCAGCTCACCACAGGGCCTTGGAGAGACCCAGTACTTC	TRBV18	TRBJ2-5	.	.
CASSLRGAYNEQFF	TGTGCCAGCAGTTTACGAGGGGCCTACAATGAGCAGTTCTTC	TRBV6-6	TRBJ2-1	few	.
CASSQGTSGILGYEQYF	TGCGCCAGCAGCCAAGGGACTAGCGGAATCCTGGGGTACGAGCAGTACTTC	TRBV5-1	TRBJ2-7	.	TRBD2
CASSVGSGSRYEQFF	TGTGCCAGCAGCGTAGGGAGCGGGAGTCGCTATGAGCAGTTCTTC	TRBV9	TRBJ2-1	.	TRBD2
CASSTVTPSSGNTIYF	TGCGCCAGCAGCACGGTGACGCCTAGCTCTGGAAACACCATATATTTT	TRBV4-1	TRBJ1-3	few	.
CASRGPVQGVWQYF	TGTGCCAGCAGAGGTCCGGTACAGGGGGTCTGGCAGTACTTC	TRBV11-2	TRBJ2-7	.	TRBD1
CASSSPTGGNYGYTF	TGTGCCAGCAGTTCCCCGACAGGGGGTAACTATGGCTACACCTTC	TRBV28	TRBJ1-2	.	TRBD1
CASSVDRNTGELFF	TGTGCCAGCAGTGTAGACAGGAACACCGGGGAGCTGTTTTTT	TRBV2	TRBJ2-2	.	.
CASSQDGNEAFF	TGCGCCAGCAGCCAAGACGGGAATGAAGCTTTCTTT	TRBV5-1	TRBJ1-1	once	.
CASSLTGQGAYEQYF	TGTGCCAGCAGCTTAACGGGACAGGGGGCCTACGAGCAGTACTTC	TRBV7-3	TRBJ2-7	.	TRBD1
CASSSSDGQGLVYEQYF	TGCGCCAGCAGCTCCTCTGACGGACAGGGACTTGTTTACGAGCAGTACTTC	TRBV5-1	TRBJ2-7	.	TRBD1
CASSLAGVFPEQYF	TGTGCCAGCAGTTTGGCAGGGGTGTTCCCCGAGCAGTACTTC	TRBV28	TRBJ2-7	.	.
CASSKGQPLAKNIQYF	TGTGCCAGCAGCAAGGGACAGCCGCTAGCCAAAAACATTCAGTACTTC	TRBV7-9	TRBJ2-4	.	TRBD1
CASSLDREVNGYTF	TGCGCCAGCAGCCTGGACAGGGAGGTCAATGGCTACACCTTC	TRBV5-1	TRBJ1-2	.	TRBD1
CASSSSGLDEKLFF	TGTGCCAGCAGCTCCTCGGGGCTGGATGAAAAACTGTTTTTT	TRBV11-2	TRBJ1-4	.	.
CASSSRTGLNEQFF	TGTGCCAGCAGCTCAAGGACAGGGCTCAATGAGCAGTTCTTC	TRBV7-9	TRBJ2-1	.	TRBD1
CASTFSRTTTNEKLFF	TGTGCCAGCACCTTTTCCCGAACGACAACTAATGAAAAACTGTTTTTT	TRBV27	TRBJ1-4	.	.
CASSETGGGYNEQFF	TGTGCCAGCAGCGAAACAGGGGGCGGGTACAATGAGCAGTTCTTC	TRBV6-4	TRBJ2-1	.	TRBD1
CASSQDRGTEAFF	TGTGCCAGCAGCCAAGACAGAGGGACTGAAGCTTTCTTT	TRBV3-1/TRBV3-2	TRBJ1-1	.	.
CASSRQRVDYTF	TGTGCCAGTAGTCGCCAGAGGGTCGACTACACCTTC	TRBV19	TRBJ1-2	.	.
CASSPRQGVEYNEQFF	TGTGCTAGCAGCCCACGACAGGGGGTGGAGTACAATGAGCAGTTCTTC	TRBV7-7	TRBJ2-1	.	TRBD1
CASSDPQYEQYF	TGTGCCAGCAGTGACCCCCAGTACGAGCAGTACTTC	TRBV6-1	TRBJ2-7	few	.
CASSIVSGEVGYTF	TGTGCCAGTAGTATAGTCTCGGGGGAAGTTGGCTACACCTTC	TRBV19	TRBJ1-2	.	.
CASSLRPGRSYEQYF	TGTGCCAGCAGCTTAAGGCCTGGGCGCTCCTACGAGCAGTACTTC	TRBV5-4	TRBJ2-7	.	.
CASSFRASYEQYF	TGTGCCAGCAGTTTTCGGGCCTCCTACGAGCAGTACTTC	TRBV27	TRBJ2-7	.	.
CASSSSTGPSYEQYF	TGTGCCAGCAGCTCCTCGACAGGGCCCTCCTACGAGCAGTACTTC	TRBV11-2	TRBJ2-7	.	TRBD1
CASSVRGSGYTF	TGTGCCAGCAGTGTCCGAGGGAGTGGCTACACCTTC	TRBV27	TRBJ1-2	.	.
CASSSFRLAGETQYF	TGTGCCAGCAGCAGCTTCCGACTAGCGGGAGAGACCCAGTACTTC	TRBV7-2	TRBJ2-5	.	TRBD2
CASSFRRNTEAFF	TGTGCCAGCAGTTTTAGGCGGAACACTGAAGCTTTCTTT	TRBV12-3/TRBV12-4	TRBJ1-1	.	.
CASSFSAAANYNEQFF	TGTGCCAGCAGCTTTTCTGCAGCGGCGAACTACAATGAGCAGTTCTTC	TRBV7-9	TRBJ2-1	.	.
CASSLSASSGNTIYF	TGTGCCAGCAGTTTGTCAGCTTCCTCTGGAAACACCATATATTTT	TRBV27	TRBJ1-3	.	.
CASSLGRPTYDGYTF	TGTGCCAGCAGCTTAGGACGTCCTACCTACGATGGCTACACCTTC	TRBV7-9	TRBJ1-2	.	.
CASSQSSANEKLFF	TGTGCCAGCAGCCAATCTTCAGCTAATGAAAAACTGTTTTTT	TRBV3-1/TRBV3-2	TRBJ1-4	few	.
CASSAGTVGREQYF	TGTGCCAGCAGCGCCGGGACCGTGGGGAGGGAGCAGTACTTC	TRBV2	TRBJ2-7	.	.
CASSLKGLAGENEQFF	TGTGCCAGCAGTTTAAAAGGACTAGCGGGAGAAAATGAGCAGTTCTTC	TRBV27	TRBJ2-1	.	TRBD2
CARRQGADNEQFF	TGTGCCAGACGACAGGGGGCGGACAATGAGCAGTTCTTC	TRBV2	TRBJ2-1	.	TRBD1
CASSAHRNQETQYF	TGTGCCAGCAGCGCACACAGGAACCAAGAGACCCAGTACTTC	TRBV3-1/TRBV3-2	TRBJ2-5	.	.
CASSPRDRGGFTEAFF	TGTGCCAGCTCACCACGGGACAGGGGAGGGTTCACTGAAGCTTTCTTT	TRBV18	TRBJ1-1	.	TRBD1
CASSFGGDLYEQYF	TGCGCCAGCAGCTTCGGGGGAGACCTCTACGAGCAGTACTTC	TRBV5-1	TRBJ2-7	.	.
CASSPGAIQETQYF	TGCGCCAGCAGCCCGGGAGCGATCCAAGAGACCCAGTACTTC	TRBV5-1	TRBJ2-5	.	.
CASSRGLGLTGDSYEQYF	TGTGCCAGCAGCCGGGGGTTGGGCCTCACAGGCGATTCCTACGAGCAGTACTTC	TRBV5-6	TRBJ2-7	few	.
CATSRGGGRAYNEQFF	TGTGCCACCAGCAGAGGGGGCGGGAGGGCCTACAATGAGCAGTTCTTC	TRBV15	TRBJ2-1	.	TRBD2
CASGIGVSYEQYF	TGTGCCAGTGGTATCGGGGTCTCCTACGAGCAGTACTTC	TRBV6-5	TRBJ2-7	.	.
CSVERRAGADYGYTF	TGCAGCGTTGAAAGGAGGGCAGGGGCCGACTATGGCTACACCTTC	TRBV29-1	TRBJ1-2	once	.
CASSPAKTRRPDTQYF	TGTGCCAGCAGCCCCGCCAAGACTAGAAGACCAGATACGCAGTATTTT	TRBV14	TRBJ2-3	.	.